The rows below give T cell receptor beta chains drawn from one sample of a study of cytomegalovirus exposure and HLA in healthy donors. The assay was immunoSEQ multiplex PCR, and TCRdb's table has in-frame clones only and misses some. Here the sample spans 150,000 to 200,000 clones, roughly 9.5% being singletons. The sequenced sample was PBMCs. Receptors originate from a woman in her 30s in good health and CMV-seropositive. The CDR3 runs from the conserved cysteine through the conserved F or W. Fields, in order: J gene, D gene, V gene, clone size, CDR3 DNA, CDR3 protein. The D gene is left open where the match is weak. Expanded clones get a size class; other rows say once, few or many, or leave the size out.

TRBJ2-3,TRBD1,TRBV6-1,few,TGTGCCAGCAGCGAGGACAGGACTCCCACAGATACGCAGTATTTT,CASSEDRTPTDTQYF
TRBJ2-5,-,TRBV5-5,few,TGTGCCAGCAGCCCAGGACGGAGGGGAGAGACCCAGTACTTC,CASSPGRRGETQYF
TRBJ2-7,TRBD2,TRBV6-5,few,TGTGCCAGCAGTTACTGGACTAGCGGGAACTACGAGCAGTACTTC,CASSYWTSGNYEQYF
TRBJ2-5,-,TRBV6-6,few,TGTGCCAGCAATCCACGAGTCAAAGAGACCCAGTACTTC,CASNPRVKETQYF
TRBJ2-1,TRBD2,TRBV11-2,-,TGTGCCAGCAGCACACGGACTAGCGGGAGGCATGAGCAGTTCTTC,CASSTRTSGRHEQFF
TRBJ1-1,-,TRBV11-1,few,TGTGCCAGCAGCTCGGGGACAAAGACTGAAGCTTTCTTT,CASSSGTKTEAFF
TRBJ2-7,TRBD2,TRBV5-1,-,TGCGCCAGCAGCTTGGCCGGGAGGGACTCCCACGAGCAGTACTTC,CASSLAGRDSHEQYF
TRBJ2-5,-,TRBV5-4,-,TGTGCCAGCAGCCCCTGGGCCGAGACCCAGTACTTC,CASSPWAETQYF
TRBJ2-7,-,TRBV5-6,-,TGTGCCAGCAGCCCCCGGGACACGCTCAATTACGAGCAGTACTTC,CASSPRDTLNYEQYF
TRBJ2-3,-,TRBV5-4,few,TGTGCCAGCAGCTTAGGGGGGAGGGCCCGAGATACGCAGTATTTT,CASSLGGRARDTQYF
TRBJ2-3,-,TRBV5-1,few,TGCGCCAGCAGCTATAGCGGCTCCCCAGATACGCAGTATTTT,CASSYSGSPDTQYF
TRBJ2-5,-,TRBV29-1,few,TGCAGCGTTGACAACCAGGGGGAGACCCAGTACTTC,CSVDNQGETQYF
TRBJ1-2,-,TRBV30,-,TGTGCCCTAAAGATCGGGGGCTACACCTTC,CALKIGGYTF
TRBJ2-1,TRBD2,TRBV27,few,TGTGCCAGCAGTTTGGGGCCGGGAGGGCCTAGCAATGAGCAGTTCTTC,CASSLGPGGPSNEQFF
TRBJ2-1,-,TRBV18,-,TGTGCCAGCTCACCGACAGCGATGGGTTACAATGAGCAGTTCTTC,CASSPTAMGYNEQFF
TRBJ1-5,TRBD1,TRBV5-1,-,TGCGCCAGCAGCTTGGAGGGACAGCTAAATCAGCCCCAGCATTTT,CASSLEGQLNQPQHF
TRBJ2-5,TRBD2,TRBV5-1,few,TGCGCCAGCAGCTTGGCCGGGGGGAGGGCCGGAGAGACCCAGTACTTC,CASSLAGGRAGETQYF
TRBJ2-5,-,TRBV30,-,TGTGCCTGGAGCGTAGGGGCGACCCAAGAGACCCAGTACTTC,CAWSVGATQETQYF
TRBJ2-1,TRBD1,TRBV7-9,-,TGTGCCAGCAGCCCGACAGGGTTTTGGGATGAGCAGTTCTTC,CASSPTGFWDEQFF
TRBJ1-4,TRBD1,TRBV7-9,-,TGTGCCAGCAGCCCGGACAGGGGGAGGGATAATGAAAAACTGTTTTTT,CASSPDRGRDNEKLFF
TRBJ2-4,-,TRBV6-6,few,TGTGCCAGCAGTTACTCACACATTGCCAAAAACATTCAGTACTTC,CASSYSHIAKNIQYF
TRBJ2-3,TRBD2,TRBV6-4,-,TGTGCCAGCAGTTTCCCCTCTCTAGCGGGAGGGCGCACAGATACGCAGTATTTT,CASSFPSLAGGRTDTQYF
TRBJ1-2,-,TRBV6-5,-,-,CASTFGEGNYGYTF
TRBJ2-1,-,TRBV5-4,-,TGTGCCAGCAGCCTGACTAGGTTCCCTAACAATGAGCAGTTCTTC,CASSLTRFPNNEQFF
TRBJ2-1,TRBD1,TRBV5-6,few,TGTGCCAGCAGCTGGGGGCAGGGGGAGAGTGAGCAGTTCTTC,CASSWGQGESEQFF
TRBJ2-1,-,TRBV28,-,TGTGCCAGCAGACCGGACTCCCGCTCCTACAATGAGCAGTTCTTC,CASRPDSRSYNEQFF
TRBJ2-7,-,TRBV27,few,TGTGCCAGCAGTTTTCAGGGGAACTCCTACGAGCAGTACTTC,CASSFQGNSYEQYF
TRBJ1-2,-,TRBV27,few,TGTGCCAGCAGTTTGGGGGGTGACTATGGCTACACCTTC,CASSLGGDYGYTF
TRBJ2-7,-,TRBV19,-,TGTGCCAGTAGTATTACGAGCTCCTACGAGCAGTACTTC,CASSITSSYEQYF
TRBJ1-1,-,TRBV11-3,-,TGTGCCAGCAGCTCAGGTTTGAACACTGAAGCTTTCTTT,CASSSGLNTEAFF
TRBJ1-1,-,TRBV5-1,few,TGCGCCAGCAGCCCGACACAGGGATCGAACACTGAAGCTTTCTTT,CASSPTQGSNTEAFF
TRBJ2-7,TRBD2,TRBV13,-,TGTGCCAGCGGCATTGGGACTAGTTTTCATGAGCAGTACTTC,CASGIGTSFHEQYF
TRBJ1-1,-,TRBV7-2,-,TGTGCCAGCAGCCTAAGGGGAATGAACACTGAAGCTTTCTTT,CASSLRGMNTEAFF
TRBJ2-3,TRBD2,TRBV6-5,few,TGTGCCAGCAGTTTCGGACTAGCGGGGCGCATGGGTACGCAGTATTTT,CASSFGLAGRMGTQYF
TRBJ1-1,-,TRBV5-1,-,TGCGCCAGCAGCTTGGAGCTCTCGGCTGAAGCTTTCTTT,CASSLELSAEAFF
TRBJ2-7,TRBD2,TRBV9,few,TGTGCCAGCAGCCCTCTGGGGGGGGGATCCCCCTACGAGCAGTACTTC,CASSPLGGGSPYEQYF
TRBJ2-5,TRBD1,TRBV7-2,once,TGTGCCAGCAGCTTGGGGACAGCCTTCCAAGAGACCCAGTACTTC,CASSLGTAFQETQYF
TRBJ2-7,-,TRBV5-1,few,TGCGCCAGCAGCTTGACGCAGGGTTCCTACGAGCAGTACTTC,CASSLTQGSYEQYF
TRBJ2-7,TRBD2,TRBV10-3,-,TGTGCCATCAGTGACGGACTAGTCTACGAGCAGTACTTC,CAISDGLVYEQYF
TRBJ1-5,TRBD1,TRBV5-6,few,TGTGCCAGCAGCTTTGGGACAGCACGCATCCCCCAGCATTTT,CASSFGTARIPQHF
TRBJ2-3,TRBD2,TRBV19,few,TGTGCCAGTAGTAGGACTAGCGGGAGAGAGGGGGGCGCAGATACGCAGTATTTT,CASSRTSGREGGADTQYF
TRBJ1-2,TRBD1,TRBV7-9,few,TGTGCCAGCAGCCCCCGGACAGGGCACTATGGCTACACCTTC,CASSPRTGHYGYTF
TRBJ2-2,TRBD1,TRBV5-4,few,TGTGCCAGCAGCCGGGCAGGGGGAACGACCGGGGAGCTGTTTTTT,CASSRAGGTTGELFF
TRBJ1-4,-,TRBV6-1,-,TGTGCCAGCAGTGAGGCGGGGGAGAGTGAAAAACTGTTTTTT,CASSEAGESEKLFF
TRBJ1-1,-,TRBV9,few,TGTGCCAGCGCCACCTTAACAGGGATTGGGGGGAACACTGAAGCTTTCTTT,CASATLTGIGGNTEAFF
TRBJ1-2,-,TRBV15,few,TGTGCCACCAGCAGAGATCGTACAGTCAGCTCGTGGGGCTACACCTTC,CATSRDRTVSSWGYTF
TRBJ2-2,-,TRBV2,few,TGTGCCAGCAGTCCGAGGACTGCCGGGGAGCTGTTTTTT,CASSPRTAGELFF
TRBJ2-1,TRBD2,TRBV5-1,few,TGCGCCAGCAGCCCGGGACTAGCGGGTTACAATGAGCAGTTCTTC,CASSPGLAGYNEQFF
TRBJ1-3,TRBD1,TRBV9,-,TGTGCCAGCAGCGTAGCCTTCGGGGGACAGGGAAACACCATATATTTT,CASSVAFGGQGNTIYF
TRBJ2-4,TRBD1,TRBV2,-,TGTGCCAGCAGTGTGGACAGGGAAAACATTCAGTACTTC,CASSVDRENIQYF
TRBJ1-1,-,TRBV2,-,TGTGCCAGCAGTGAAGCGAGAGGGTACACTGAAGCTTTCTTT,CASSEARGYTEAFF
TRBJ2-3,TRBD2,TRBV4-2,many,TGTGCCAGCAGCCAAGATGGGGTTAGCGGGTATAGCACAGATACGCAGTATTTT,CASSQDGVSGYSTDTQYF
TRBJ1-3,-,TRBV7-2,-,TGTGCCAGCAGCTTAGGAGGGTTTGGAAACACCATATATTTT,CASSLGGFGNTIYF
TRBJ2-7,TRBD1,TRBV7-8,-,TGTGCCAGCAGGACAACCGGGACAGGGGCTTACCGCTCCTACGAGCAGTACTTC,CASRTTGTGAYRSYEQYF
TRBJ2-1,-,TRBV10-3,-,TGTGCCATCAGTGGGAGGGGGCTGGACAATGAGCAGTTCTTC,CAISGRGLDNEQFF